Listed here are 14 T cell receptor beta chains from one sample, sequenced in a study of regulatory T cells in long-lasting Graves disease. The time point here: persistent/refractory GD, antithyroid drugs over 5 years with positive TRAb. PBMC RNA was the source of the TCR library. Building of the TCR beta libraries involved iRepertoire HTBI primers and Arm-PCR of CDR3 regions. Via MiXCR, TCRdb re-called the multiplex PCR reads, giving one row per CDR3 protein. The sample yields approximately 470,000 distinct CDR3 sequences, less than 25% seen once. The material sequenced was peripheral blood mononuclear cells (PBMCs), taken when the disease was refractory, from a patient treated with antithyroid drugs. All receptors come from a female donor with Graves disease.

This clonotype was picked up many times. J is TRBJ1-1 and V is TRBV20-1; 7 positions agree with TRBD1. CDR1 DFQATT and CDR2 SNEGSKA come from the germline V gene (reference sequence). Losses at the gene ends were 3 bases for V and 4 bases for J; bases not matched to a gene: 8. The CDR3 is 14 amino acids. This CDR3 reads CSASMTGLGTEAFF. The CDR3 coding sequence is TGCAGTGCTAGTATGACAGGGTTGGGCACTGAAGCTTTCTTT.

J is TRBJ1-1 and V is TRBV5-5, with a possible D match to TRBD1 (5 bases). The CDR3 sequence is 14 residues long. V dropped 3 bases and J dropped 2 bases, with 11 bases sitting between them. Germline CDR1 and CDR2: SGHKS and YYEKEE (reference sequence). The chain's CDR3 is CASSSNGANTEAFF. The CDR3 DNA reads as TGTGCCAGCAGCTCAAATGGGGCTAACACTGAAGCTTTCTTT. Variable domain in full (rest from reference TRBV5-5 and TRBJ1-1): DAGVTQSPTHLIKTRGQQVTLRCSPISGHKSVSWYQQVLGQGPQFIFQYYEKEERGRGNFPDRFSARQFPNYSSELNVNALLLGDSALYLCASSSNGANTEAFFGQGTRLTVV.

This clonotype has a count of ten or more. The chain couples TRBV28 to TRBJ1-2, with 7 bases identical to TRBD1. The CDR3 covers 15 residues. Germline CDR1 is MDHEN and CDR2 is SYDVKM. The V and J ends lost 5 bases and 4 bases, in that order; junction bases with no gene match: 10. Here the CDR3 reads CASSLGTDLVYGYTF. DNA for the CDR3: TGTGCCAGCAGTCTGGGGACAGATTTAGTCTATGGCTACACCTTC.

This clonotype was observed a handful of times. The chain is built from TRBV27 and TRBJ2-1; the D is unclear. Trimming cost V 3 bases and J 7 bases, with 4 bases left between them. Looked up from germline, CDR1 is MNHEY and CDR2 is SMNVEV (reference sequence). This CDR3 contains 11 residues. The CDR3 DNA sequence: TGTGCCAGCAGTTTGTTTAATGAGCAGTTCTTC. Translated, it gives CASSLFNEQFF.

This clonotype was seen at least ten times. The CDR3 spells CASSITGDPETQYF. For the CDR3, the DNA is TGTGCCAGCAGCATAACAGGGGATCCGGAGACCCAGTACTTC. V and J are TRBV11-3 and TRBJ2-5; 7 bases fit TRBD1. Per the germline V gene, CDR1 is SGHNT and CDR2 is YENEEA. Losses at the gene ends were 5 bases for V and 5 bases for J; bases not matched to a gene: 8. The length of the CDR3 is 14 residues.

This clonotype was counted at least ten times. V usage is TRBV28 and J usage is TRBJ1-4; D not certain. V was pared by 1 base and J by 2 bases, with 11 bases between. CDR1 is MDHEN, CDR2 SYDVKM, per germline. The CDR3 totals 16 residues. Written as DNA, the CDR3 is TGTGCCAGCAGTTTATACAAGGGCGCGACTAATGAAAAACTGTTTTTT. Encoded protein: CASSLYKGATNEKLFF.

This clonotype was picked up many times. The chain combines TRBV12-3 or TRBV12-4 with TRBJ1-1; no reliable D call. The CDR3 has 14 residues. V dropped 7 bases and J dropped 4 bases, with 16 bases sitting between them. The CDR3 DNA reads TGTGCCAGCACTTATGACGGGCGGGTCACTGAAGCTTTCTTT. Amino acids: CASTYDGRVTEAFF.

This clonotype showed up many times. CDR3 in DNA: TGTGCCACCAGTGATAGGAATTCCTACGAGCAGTACTTC. Translated, it gives CATSDRNSYEQYF. The chain combines TRBV24-1 with TRBJ2-7; D remains unclear. The CDR3 sequence is 13 residues long. V shed 3 bases and J shed 1 base, with 6 bases lying between them. Germline CDR1 is KGHDR and CDR2 is SFDVKD.

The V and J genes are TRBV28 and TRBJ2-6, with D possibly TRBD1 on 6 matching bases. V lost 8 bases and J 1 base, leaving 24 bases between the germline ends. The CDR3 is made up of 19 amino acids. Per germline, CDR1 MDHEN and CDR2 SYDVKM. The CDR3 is CASQNGAGDDGSGANVLTF. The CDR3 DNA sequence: TGTGCCAGCCAAAATGGAGCAGGGGACGATGGTTCTGGGGCCAACGTCCTGACTTTC.

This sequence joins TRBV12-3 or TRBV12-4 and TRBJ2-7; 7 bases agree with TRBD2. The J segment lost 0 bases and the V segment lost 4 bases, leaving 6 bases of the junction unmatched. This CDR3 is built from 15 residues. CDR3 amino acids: CASSSEAGPSYEQYF. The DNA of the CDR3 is TGTGCCAGCAGTTCGGAAGCGGGACCCTCCTACGAGCAGTACTTC.

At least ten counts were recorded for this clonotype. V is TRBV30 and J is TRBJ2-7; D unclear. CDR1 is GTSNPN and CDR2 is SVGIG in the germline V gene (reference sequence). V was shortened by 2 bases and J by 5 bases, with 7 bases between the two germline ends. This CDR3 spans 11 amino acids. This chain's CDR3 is CAWSLVDEQYF. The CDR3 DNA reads TGTGCCTGGAGTTTAGTGGACGAGCAGTACTTC.

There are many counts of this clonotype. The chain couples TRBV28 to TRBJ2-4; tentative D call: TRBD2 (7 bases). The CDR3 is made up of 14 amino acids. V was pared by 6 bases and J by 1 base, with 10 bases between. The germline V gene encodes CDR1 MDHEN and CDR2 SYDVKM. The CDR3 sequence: CASRGGPAKNIQYF. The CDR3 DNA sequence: TGTGCCAGCAGGGGGGGGCCGGCCAAAAACATTCAGTACTTC.

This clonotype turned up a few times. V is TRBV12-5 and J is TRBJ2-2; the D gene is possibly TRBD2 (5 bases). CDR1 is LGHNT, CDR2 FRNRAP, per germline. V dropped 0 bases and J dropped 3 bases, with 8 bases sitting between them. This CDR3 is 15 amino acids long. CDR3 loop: CASGLVSGDTGELFF. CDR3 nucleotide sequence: TGTGCTAGTGGTTTGGTCTCCGGGGACACCGGGGAGCTGTTTTTT.

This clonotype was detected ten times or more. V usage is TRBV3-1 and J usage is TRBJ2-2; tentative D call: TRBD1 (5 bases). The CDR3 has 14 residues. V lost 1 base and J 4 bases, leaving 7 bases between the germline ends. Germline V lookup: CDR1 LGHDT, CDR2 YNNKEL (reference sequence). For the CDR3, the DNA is TGTGCCAGCAGCCAAGTCAGGGCCACCGGGGAGCTGTTTTTT. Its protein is CASSQVRATGELFF.